This T cell receptor beta chain was recovered during a study of blood T cell repertoires in COVID-19. Study as a whole: Donors in the United States, Italy and Spain gave samples during acute or convalescent COVID-19.

The germline gives CDR1 SGHNT, CDR2 YYREEE (reference sequence). J lost 3 bases, V lost 0 bases, and 6 bases had no gene match. This CDR3 contains 16 residues. Authors' processing steps: Estimates of nucleated cell counts were drawn from the amplification of reference gene primers. Method: immunoSEQ multiplex PCR; TCRdb's copy keeps in-frame clones and lacks some. That table is the source of V, J and clone size, and D and trimming were worked out from the DNA. The sample shows 98,000 or so clones, 88% of them seen only once. The genes are TRBV5-4 and TRBJ2-3; TRBD1 matches at 8 bases. The specimen was peripheral blood. The TCR comes from a human donor in a cohort sampled during active COVID-19. The chain's CDR3 is CASSLGTGGGTDTQYF. The CDR3 DNA reads TGTGCCAGCAGCTTGGGAACAGGGGGAGGAACAGATACGCAGTATTTT.